The 5 T cell receptor beta chains below come from one sample, sequenced in a study of PD-1 blockade in mismatch repair-deficient tumors. The protocol was immunoSEQ multiplex PCR, while the TCRdb copy is restricted to in-frame clones and leaves out a portion. In the table there are about 1,000 clones, roughly three quarters of which are singletons. The time point denotes: archival surgical resection tumor tissue. The sample in question was primary tumor tissue, obtained from a patient treated with pembrolizumab. These TCRs come from an adult with mismatch repair-deficient cancer.

The chain combines TRBV23-1 with TRBJ1-3; D remains unclear. TRBV23-1 is treated as an ORF (open reading frame) with a function not yet certain. The ends were cut back, 2 bases at V and 0 bases at J, with 11 bases in the middle. There are 16 residues in the CDR3. The chain's CDR3 is CASSQRASSSGNTIYF. As DNA, the CDR3 is TGCGCCAGCAGTCAAAGGGCCAGTAGCTCTGGAAACACCATATATTTT.

This sequence joins TRBV6-1 and TRBJ2-1; tentative D call: TRBD1 (5 bases). The germline V gene has CDR1 MNHNS and CDR2 SASEGT. The V and J ends lost 6 bases and 4 bases respectively, with 16 bases between them. This CDR3 has 15 amino acids. The DNA of the CDR3 is TGTGCCAGCAGATGGACATATGGTGGGTACAATGAGCAGTTCTTC. Translating it yields CASRWTYGGYNEQFF.

The CDR3 here is CASSPPGFETQYF. The CDR3 DNA reads TGTGCCAGCTCACCACCCGGGTTTGAGACCCAGTACTTC. The J gene is TRBJ2-5, the V gene TRBV18; D gene ambiguous. The V gene lost 0 bases and the J gene lost 5 bases, with 7 bases spanning the gap. CDR3 length equals 13 residues. From germline, CDR1 is KGHSH and CDR2 LQKENI. Drawing the rest from reference TRBV18 and TRBJ2-5, the complete variable domain is NAGVMQNPRHLVRRRGQEARLRCSPMKGHSHVYWYRQLPEEGLKFMVYLQKENIIDESGMPKERFSAEFPKEGPSILRIQQVVRGDSAAYFCASSPPGFETQYFGPGTRLLVL.

This clone has just one count. The V call is TRBV27, the J call TRBJ2-7, with a weak D call TRBD1 (5 bases). This CDR3 spans 15 amino acids. The V gene lost 3 bases and the J gene lost 1 base, with 13 bases spanning the gap. In germline, CDR1 is MNHEY, CDR2 SMNVEV (reference sequence). CDR3 sequence: CASSLRLQGSYEQYF. The CDR3, as DNA: TGTGCCAGCAGTTTGCGGCTTCAGGGTTCCTACGAGCAGTACTTC.

The chain joins TRBV18 to TRBJ1-4; D unclear. Trimming removed 3 bases at V and 6 bases at J, with 11 bases between. Germline CDR1 KGHSH, CDR2 LQKENI. This CDR3 spans 14 amino acids. The CDR3, as DNA: TGTGCCAGCTCACCCATGACCGGAGATGAAAAACTGTTTTTT. It is translated as CASSPMTGDEKLFF. The full variable domain, its missing parts supplied by reference TRBV18 and TRBJ1-4, is NAGVMQNPRHLVRRRGQEARLRCSPMKGHSHVYWYRQLPEEGLKFMVYLQKENIIDESGMPKERFSAEFPKEGPSILRIQQVVRGDSAAYFCASSPMTGDEKLFFGSGTQLSVL.